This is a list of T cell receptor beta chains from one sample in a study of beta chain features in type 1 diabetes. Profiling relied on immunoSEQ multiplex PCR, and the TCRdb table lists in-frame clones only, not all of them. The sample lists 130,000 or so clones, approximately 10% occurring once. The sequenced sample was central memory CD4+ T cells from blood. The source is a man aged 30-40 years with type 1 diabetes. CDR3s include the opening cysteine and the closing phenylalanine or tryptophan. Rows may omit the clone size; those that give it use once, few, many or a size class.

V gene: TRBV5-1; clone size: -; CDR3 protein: CASSSQGFEQFF
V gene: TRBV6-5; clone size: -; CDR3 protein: CASSYSDRGGGNTIYF
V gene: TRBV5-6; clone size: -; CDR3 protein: CASSRVNWPEAFF
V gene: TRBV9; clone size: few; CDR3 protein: CASWNKQGSKNIQYF
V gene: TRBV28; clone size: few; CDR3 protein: CASTTYSNQPQHF
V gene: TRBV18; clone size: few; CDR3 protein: CASSPGGALDYEQYF
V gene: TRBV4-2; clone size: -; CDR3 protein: CASSQGLVDNEQFF
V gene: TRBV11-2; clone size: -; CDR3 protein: CASSIDREDEQFF
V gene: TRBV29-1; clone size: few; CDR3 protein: CSVGQSNQPQHF
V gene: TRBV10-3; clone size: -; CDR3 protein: CAISLQGTGAEAFF
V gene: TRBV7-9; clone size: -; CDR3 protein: CASSLVTAGNEQFF
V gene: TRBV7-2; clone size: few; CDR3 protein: CASSFSGAKNIQYF
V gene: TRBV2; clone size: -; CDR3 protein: CASSDGGAKTQYF
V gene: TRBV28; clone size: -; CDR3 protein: CASSLNTGHDRYQPQHF
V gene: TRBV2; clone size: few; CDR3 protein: CASSVRGGDNSPLHF
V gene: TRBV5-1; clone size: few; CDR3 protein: CASSPLGQGLADTQYF
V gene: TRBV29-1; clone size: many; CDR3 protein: CSVEDRGDTQYF
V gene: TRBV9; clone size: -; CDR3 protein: CASSVGLAGIEQFF
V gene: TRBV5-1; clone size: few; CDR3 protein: CASSDDSGGETQYF
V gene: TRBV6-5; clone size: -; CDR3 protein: CASIAGQGRKLFF
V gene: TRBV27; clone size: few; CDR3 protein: CASWGGRNSQPQHF
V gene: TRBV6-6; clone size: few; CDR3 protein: CASRDTGGPTYEQYF
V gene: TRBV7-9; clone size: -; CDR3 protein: CASSPGGGALHF
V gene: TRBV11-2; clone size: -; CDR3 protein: CASSQGNRAGKPQHF
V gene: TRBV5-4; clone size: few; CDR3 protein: CASSREGGETQYF
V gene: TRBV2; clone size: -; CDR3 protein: CASSVDYTAYEQYF
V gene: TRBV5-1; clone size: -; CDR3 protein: CASSATTSGNTIYF
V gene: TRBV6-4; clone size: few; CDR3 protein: CASRRERSTEAFF
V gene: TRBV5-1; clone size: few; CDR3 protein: CASSLDYRGNQPQHF
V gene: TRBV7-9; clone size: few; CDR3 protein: CASSSDGGGIQYF
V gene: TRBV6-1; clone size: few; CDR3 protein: CASRTGTSGGYEQYF
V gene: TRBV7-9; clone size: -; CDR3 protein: CASSPPRGDSPLHF
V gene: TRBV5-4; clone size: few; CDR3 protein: CASSFSSGNKRYNEQFF
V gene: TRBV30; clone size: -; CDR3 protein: CASDGQGGTEAFF
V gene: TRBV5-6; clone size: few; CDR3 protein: CASSRNTEAFF
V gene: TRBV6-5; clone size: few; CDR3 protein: CASSSVIGAYEQYF
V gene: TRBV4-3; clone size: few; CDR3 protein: CASSQDVLTGLNYGYTF
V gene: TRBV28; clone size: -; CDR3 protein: CASNPSTGGREQYF
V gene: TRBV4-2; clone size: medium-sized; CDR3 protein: CASSLGEYNEQFF
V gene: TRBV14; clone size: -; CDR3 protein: CASTRGLSYEQYF
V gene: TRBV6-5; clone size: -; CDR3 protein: CASSAGTGGIYEQYF
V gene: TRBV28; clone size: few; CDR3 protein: CASSRRQGRPYEQYF
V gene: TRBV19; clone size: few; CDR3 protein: CASSSDRSTSYGYTF
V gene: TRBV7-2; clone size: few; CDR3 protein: CASSITGTGAPGTQYF
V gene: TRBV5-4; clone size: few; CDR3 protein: CASSRTSGGSGDTQYF
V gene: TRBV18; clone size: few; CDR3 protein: CASSPSDRGLFF
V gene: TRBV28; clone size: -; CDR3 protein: CASNPTQAYEQYF
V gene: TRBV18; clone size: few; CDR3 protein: CASSPVHQAPEAFF
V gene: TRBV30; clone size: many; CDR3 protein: CAWTGQALDTQYF
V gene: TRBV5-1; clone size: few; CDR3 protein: CASSGLAGVQETQYF
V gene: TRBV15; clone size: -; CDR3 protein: CATSRLDRGEQPQHF
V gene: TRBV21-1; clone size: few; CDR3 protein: CARPPAPSLRTSGGKAQYF
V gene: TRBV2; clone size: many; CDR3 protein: CASSDGRVNTEAFF
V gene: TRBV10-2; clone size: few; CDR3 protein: CASSVTGLETQYF
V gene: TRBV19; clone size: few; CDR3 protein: CASSRMGAGRGEKLFF